These 13 T cell receptor beta chains were sequenced from one sample in a study of blood T cell repertoires in COVID-19. Generated by immunoSEQ multiplex PCR, the TCRdb table keeps only in-frame clones and is missing some. The sample has fewer than 350,000 clones; approximately 83% are singletons. The sample taken for sequencing was PBMCs or T cells enriched from blood (not recorded which). Source of these receptors: a woman between 40 and 50 years old with acute COVID-19.

The V call is TRBV2, the J call TRBJ1-6; a weak D match, TRBD1 (6 bases). V shed 3 bases and J shed 5 bases, with 14 bases lying between them. The germline V gene has CDR1 SNHLY and CDR2 FYNNEI. The CDR3 consists of 16 residues. DNA of the CDR3: TGTGCCAGCAGTGAGTTAAGGACAGCGAATAATTCACCCCTCCACTTT. Translating gives CASSELRTANNSPLHF.

This chain joins TRBV5-8 and TRBJ1-5; 10 bases match TRBD1. V lost 2 bases and J lost 9; bases outside the gene matches: 8. The length of the CDR3 is 15 residues. CDR1 and CDR2 (germline): SGHTS, YDEGEE. The CDR3 reads CASSFAGQGIMPQHF. CDR3 DNA sequence: TGTGCCAGCAGCTTTGCGGGACAGGGGATCATGCCCCAGCATTTT.

This clone was detected once. The chain carries TRBV9 and TRBJ2-1; D perhaps matches TRBD1 (6 bases). The ends were cut back, 4 bases at V and 5 bases at J, with 16 bases in the middle. The CDR3 has 15 amino acids. Germline assignment: CDR1 SGDLS and CDR2 YYNGEE. CDR3 nucleotide sequence: TGTGCCAGCAGCCCTACAGGGCTGTGGGACAATGAGCAGTTCTTC. The encoded protein is CASSPTGLWDNEQFF.

The J gene is TRBJ2-5, the V gene TRBV9; a possible D gene is TRBD2 (5 bases). The CDR3 extends over 13 amino acids. Germline V gene data show CDR1 as SGDLS and CDR2 as YYNGEE. Deletions cut 0 bases from V and 9 bases from J, with 12 bases between. CDR3: CASSVGPPGAQYF. CDR3 nucleotides: TGTGCCAGCAGCGTAGGACCACCCGGGGCCCAGTACTTC.

The chain joins TRBV6-5 to TRBJ1-6; possibly TRBD1 for D (5 bases). The CDR3 loop spans 15 amino acids. Germline V gene data show CDR1 as MNHEY and CDR2 as SVGAGI. V was cut by 0 bases and J by 10 bases, with 13 bases left in between. The CDR3 loop reads CASSYSVRVQSPLHF. The CDR3 DNA is TGTGCCAGCAGTTACTCGGTCAGGGTTCAGTCACCCCTCCACTTT.

This chain uses TRBV7-6 with TRBJ2-2; D may be TRBD2 (5 bases). The CDR3 totals 15 residues. Germline CDR1 is SGHVS and CDR2 is FNYEAQ. V lost 2 bases to trimming and J lost 5 bases, with 12 bases between them. The CDR3 loop is CASSLRGDRTGELFF. The CDR3, as DNA: TGTGCCAGCAGCTTACGGGGTGATAGAACCGGGGAGCTGTTTTTT.

The CDR3 sequence: CASSSSRDREQFF. CDR3 bases: TGTGCCAGCAGTTCATCCAGGGATCGGGAGCAGTTCTTC. The chain couples TRBV12-3 or TRBV12-4 to TRBJ2-1; a weak D match, TRBD1 (5 bases). Trimming removed 4 bases at V and 10 bases at J, with 14 bases between. The CDR3 runs 13 residues.

The rearrangement links TRBV19 to TRBJ2-5; D is perhaps TRBD1 (6 bases). Germline CDR1 reads LNHDA; CDR2 reads SQIVND (reference sequence). The CDR3 is 14 amino acids. V was trimmed by 8 bases and J by 10 bases, leaving 23 bases between them. The CDR3 DNA follows: TGTGCCAGTTCTCCCACCCGAAAGCAGGGGAACCAGTACTTC. Translated, it gives CASSPTRKQGNQYF.

The J gene is TRBJ2-3, the V gene TRBV19; 8 bases align to TRBD1. CDR3 size: 14 residues. The germline V gene has CDR1 LNHDA and CDR2 SQIVND (reference sequence). V was pared by 3 bases and J by 4 bases, with 3 bases of the junction left unmatched. CDR3 DNA sequence: TGTGCCAGTAGTATTGGACAGGGTTCAGATACGCAGTATTTT. It is translated as CASSIGQGSDTQYF.

V gene TRBV5-4 combines with J gene TRBJ2-1; D is unresolved. The CDR3 contains 15 residues. V was trimmed by 4 bases and J by 2 bases, leaving 13 bases between them. Germline values: CDR1 SGHNT, CDR2 YYREEE (reference sequence). The CDR3 reads CASSPPGLTYNEQFF. Here the CDR3 DNA reads TGTGCCAGCAGCCCCCCTGGCCTCACCTACAATGAGCAGTTCTTC.

The chain employs TRBV28 and TRBJ1-6, with 8 bases that match TRBD1. The CDR3 totals 14 residues. V shed 6 bases and J 6 bases; nucleotides not matched to a gene: 4. Looked up from germline, CDR1 is MDHEN and CDR2 is SYDVKM. The CDR3 region has the DNA TGTGCCAGCAGACTGACAGGGGCTAATTCACCCCTCCACTTT. It specifies CASRLTGANSPLHF.

The V and J genes are TRBV12-5 and TRBJ1-6; D gene uncertain. Germline CDR1 LGHNT, CDR2 FRNRAP. The CDR3 extends over 13 amino acids. Between the trimmed V and J ends, which lost 4 bases and 7 bases, there was a span of 8 bases. The CDR3: CASGSQTNSPLHF. Here the CDR3 DNA reads TGTGCTAGTGGTTCACAAACGAATTCACCCCTCCACTTT.

This clone came up once. The chain combines TRBV5-1 with TRBJ2-1, with TRBD2 identical over 12 bases. Germline V lookup: CDR1 SGHRS, CDR2 YFSETQ. V was clipped by 5 bases and J by 6 bases; unmatched bases: 6. The CDR3 loop spans 15 amino acids. CDR3 amino acids: CASSRKTSGSNEQFF. In DNA, the CDR3 is TGCGCCAGCAGTCGGAAGACTAGCGGGAGCAATGAGCAGTTCTTC.